A selection of T cell receptor beta chains follows, all from one sample in a study of regulatory T cells in long-lasting Graves disease. TCRdb called the multiplex PCR reads again in MiXCR, with one record for every CDR3 protein. In the table there are roughly 610,000 distinct CDR3 sequences, roughly a sixth of which are singletons. These records were also assigned to another study, of T cells in Graves' hyperthyroidism and ophthalmopathy.

The specimen was peripheral blood mononuclear cells (PBMCs), collected at new diagnosis, from a patient treated with antithyroid drugs. The receptors were gathered from a man younger than 35 with Graves disease. CDR3s leave out the opening cysteine and the closing phenylalanine or tryptophan. Fields, in order: J gene, clone size, V gene, CDR3 protein. Clone size, where shown, is once, few, many, or a class for clones that have expanded.

j_gene: TRBJ1-2
abundance: .
v_gene: TRBV5-6
CDR3aa: ASSRPDRRGYT

j_gene: TRBJ1-2
abundance: .
v_gene: TRBV12-3/TRBV12-4
CDR3aa: ASSPGGLNYGNT

j_gene: TRBJ2-4
abundance: many
v_gene: TRBV12-3/TRBV12-4
CDR3aa: ASTRGGQKNIQY

j_gene: TRBJ1-2
abundance: many
v_gene: TRBV5-4
CDR3aa: ASSQNPTGGYYGYT

j_gene: TRBJ1-1
abundance: many
v_gene: TRBV19
CDR3aa: ASSMSHNTEAF

j_gene: TRBJ2-1
abundance: many
v_gene: TRBV5-1
CDR3aa: ASSPPGLVSHEQF

j_gene: TRBJ2-3
abundance: .
v_gene: TRBV12-3/TRBV12-4
CDR3aa: ASSLEGTDTDTQY

j_gene: TRBJ2-7
abundance: .
v_gene: TRBV6-1
CDR3aa: ASSPTRVPSYEQY

j_gene: TRBJ2-7
abundance: many
v_gene: TRBV20-1
CDR3aa: SASPGTDSYEQY

j_gene: TRBJ2-7
abundance: many
v_gene: TRBV11-2
CDR3aa: ASSLSDGPYEQY

j_gene: TRBJ1-1
abundance: .
v_gene: TRBV19
CDR3aa: ASTLGTGYGNTEAF

j_gene: TRBJ1-1
abundance: .
v_gene: TRBV27
CDR3aa: ASSFSSGAEAF

j_gene: TRBJ2-3
abundance: many
v_gene: TRBV20-1
CDR3aa: SSCPEGIDTQY

j_gene: TRBJ1-2
abundance: many
v_gene: TRBV7-2
CDR3aa: ASSSGADRGIYGYT

j_gene: TRBJ2-7
abundance: many
v_gene: TRBV6-1
CDR3aa: ASRTGQGIPYEQY

j_gene: TRBJ2-3
abundance: many
v_gene: TRBV5-6
CDR3aa: ASREGFVGYTDTQY

j_gene: TRBJ1-6
abundance: many
v_gene: TRBV11-2
CDR3aa: ASSLVAKTGSPLH

j_gene: TRBJ1-2
abundance: many
v_gene: TRBV2
CDR3aa: ASSESANYGYT

j_gene: TRBJ2-6
abundance: few
v_gene: TRBV5-1
CDR3aa: ASSLTGTRSGANVLT

j_gene: TRBJ2-7
abundance: many
v_gene: TRBV6-1
CDR3aa: ASRPGLSYEQY

j_gene: TRBJ2-7
abundance: few
v_gene: TRBV27
CDR3aa: ASRSTSAGAPEQY

j_gene: .
abundance: few
v_gene: TRBV20-1
CDR3aa: SGGEGPRETQY

j_gene: TRBJ2-1
abundance: .
v_gene: TRBV7-6
CDR3aa: ASSWRDTYNEQF

j_gene: TRBJ2-2
abundance: many
v_gene: TRBV12-3/TRBV12-4
CDR3aa: ASNRDSSPTGELF

j_gene: TRBJ2-1
abundance: .
v_gene: TRBV3-1
CDR3aa: ASSQTSQGFDEQF

j_gene: TRBJ1-1
abundance: .
v_gene: TRBV4-1
CDR3aa: ASSQVGGRNTEAF

j_gene: TRBJ1-5
abundance: .
v_gene: TRBV4-1
CDR3aa: ASSQNRGSNQPQH

j_gene: TRBJ1-1
abundance: once
v_gene: TRBV11-3
CDR3aa: ASNLDPNTEAF

j_gene: TRBJ1-5
abundance: .
v_gene: TRBV6-5
CDR3aa: ASSYLGGPQH

j_gene: TRBJ1-5
abundance: .
v_gene: TRBV28
CDR3aa: ASRPTGGRQPQH

j_gene: TRBJ2-5
abundance: few
v_gene: TRBV27
CDR3aa: ASSLTTSPETQY

j_gene: TRBJ1-6
abundance: few
v_gene: TRBV11-2
CDR3aa: ASSPTGTDGTPLH

j_gene: TRBJ1-2
abundance: few
v_gene: TRBV9
CDR3aa: ASSVGGQGVGSYT

j_gene: TRBJ2-1
abundance: many
v_gene: TRBV12-3/TRBV12-4
CDR3aa: ASSFGLLAGGDEQF

j_gene: TRBJ1-1
abundance: few
v_gene: TRBV29-1
CDR3aa: SVGTLDSPEAF

j_gene: TRBJ1-1
abundance: many
v_gene: TRBV28
CDR3aa: ASSSAGNTEAF

j_gene: TRBJ1-1
abundance: many
v_gene: TRBV7-8
CDR3aa: ASSNGVNTEAF

j_gene: TRBJ2-2
abundance: many
v_gene: TRBV7-3
CDR3aa: ASSLTGGETGELF

j_gene: TRBJ2-7
abundance: .
v_gene: TRBV28
CDR3aa: ASRLPLDGTYVQY

j_gene: TRBJ1-5
abundance: many
v_gene: TRBV28
CDR3aa: ASSLFAARGLDQPQH

j_gene: TRBJ1-1
abundance: many
v_gene: TRBV7-8
CDR3aa: ASSLTYGLNTEAF

j_gene: TRBJ2-1
abundance: many
v_gene: TRBV15
CDR3aa: ATSYDPEALLGQF

j_gene: TRBJ2-7
abundance: .
v_gene: TRBV3-1
CDR3aa: ASSPRVFRDNEQY

j_gene: TRBJ1-1
abundance: many
v_gene: TRBV3-1
CDR3aa: ASSLISGGEAF

j_gene: TRBJ2-4
abundance: .
v_gene: TRBV7-2
CDR3aa: ASSLGGTGYHIQY

j_gene: TRBJ2-5
abundance: many
v_gene: TRBV7-9
CDR3aa: ASRGIASTETQY

j_gene: TRBJ2-7
abundance: .
v_gene: TRBV11-2
CDR3aa: ASSLAETVYEQY

j_gene: TRBJ1-2
abundance: few
v_gene: TRBV20-1
CDR3aa: SARDIGHPYGYT

j_gene: TRBJ1-1
abundance: .
v_gene: TRBV9
CDR3aa: ASSVFDSSNTEAF